The rows below give T cell receptor beta chains drawn from one sample of a study of OX40 agonist ivuxolimab in advanced cancers. Data came from immunoSEQ multiplex PCR; TCRdb stores just in-frame clones and leaves some out. Seen here are some 65,000 clones, roughly 87% observed once, and the top ten hold around 2.2%. Sequencing was performed on CD4+ or CD8+ T cells sorted from blood, taken in a trial of the OX40 agonist ivuxolimab. These receptors all come from an adult with an advanced solid tumor such as melanoma, head and neck, liver or kidney cancer. CDR3s include the opening cysteine and the closing phenylalanine or tryptophan. The size entry is marked missing in some rows and otherwise reads once, few, many or a size class.

size	J	V	CDR3
-	TRBJ1-1	TRBV7-2	CASSGQPNTEAFF
-	TRBJ1-5	TRBV6-1	CASRGQPNQPQHF
-	TRBJ1-1	TRBV7-3	CASSLDQNTEAFF
-	TRBJ2-7	TRBV18	CASSSSGYYEQYF
few	TRBJ1-5	TRBV5-1	CASSLESPYQPQHF
-	TRBJ1-3	TRBV7-2	CASSPTSDTIYF
-	TRBJ2-2	TRBV9	CASSPRGSGGGGELFF
-	TRBJ2-1	TRBV6-5	CASSRVNEQFF
-	TRBJ2-7	TRBV28	CASSLARTSGTDEQYF
-	TRBJ2-1	TRBV7-3	CASSLNGGSYYNEQFF
-	TRBJ2-6	TRBV5-1	CASSLEGVSGANVLTF
-	TRBJ2-7	TRBV7-2	CASSLESGYEQYF
-	TRBJ2-7	TRBV21-1	CASSKRLADNYEQYF
-	TRBJ1-3	TRBV28	CASSRTGSTSGNTIYF
-	TRBJ2-7	TRBV7-2	CASSLPDSREQYF
once	TRBJ1-2	TRBV18	CASSPQLGGDYGYTF
-	TRBJ2-7	TRBV18	CASSSGTPEQYF
-	TRBJ1-1	TRBV5-1	CASSLDRGNTEAFF
-	TRBJ1-5	TRBV19	CASSIVSSSNQPQHF
-	TRBJ2-3	TRBV5-4	CASSGDGGRGADTQYF
-	TRBJ1-4	TRBV11-1	CASSLNRGTNEKLFF
-	TRBJ1-2	TRBV6-6	CASRPPGTGGNGYTF
few	TRBJ1-5	TRBV10-3	CAISESRGNQPQHF
-	TRBJ2-7	TRBV28	CASSSSGTGSDEQYF
-	TRBJ2-1	TRBV5-1	CASSLELAGGNNEQFF
-	TRBJ2-5	TRBV30	CAWSVGNIGTQYF
-	TRBJ2-7	TRBV4-1	CASSLARVAGISEYEQYF
-	TRBJ1-1	TRBV18	CASSPGRSGTEAFF
-	TRBJ1-2	TRBV6-4	CASSDRFTPGQGPNYGYTF
-	TRBJ1-1	TRBV19	CASSIDYGGTEAFF
few	TRBJ2-1	TRBV7-7	CASSAGTSANEQFF
-	TRBJ2-3	TRBV6-1	CASSRRELTDTQYF
-	TRBJ1-3	TRBV5-8	CASSRGENTIYF
-	TRBJ2-7	TRBV28	CASSSPSGGDDEQYF
-	TRBJ1-5	TRBV28	CASSFVGVIKGQPQHF
-	TRBJ2-7	TRBV6-1	CASSLTAGASYEQYF
once	TRBJ2-7	TRBV27	CASSSGQGIFGQYF
-	TRBJ2-5	TRBV27	CASSRTSGGSETQYF
once	TRBJ2-1	TRBV6-5	CASRSAASSYNEQFF
few	TRBJ1-2	TRBV6-5	CASSYSKGANLRGYTF
few	TRBJ1-1	TRBV5-1	CASSPGGGNTEAFF
-	TRBJ2-3	TRBV19	CASSIASGEGTQYF
-	TRBJ1-1	TRBV5-4	CASSPDSIGTYTEAFF
-	TRBJ2-4	TRBV29-1	CSVSTGSLAKNIQYF
-	TRBJ1-3	TRBV9	CASSVGTPSSGNTIYF
-	TRBJ2-5	TRBV19	CASSIRGGETQYF
-	TRBJ1-4	TRBV6-1	CASSEGGAGEKLFF
-	TRBJ2-7	TRBV18	CASSKGDEQYF
-	TRBJ2-7	TRBV6-6	CASRSGVSYEQYF
-	TRBJ1-5	TRBV7-8	CASSLGGYQPQHF
-	TRBJ2-7	TRBV11-2	CASSSGGTSKTYEQYF
-	TRBJ1-4	TRBV5-4	CASSPGSTNEKLFF
-	TRBJ1-1	TRBV5-1	CASSLARGQINTEAFF
-	TRBJ1-1	TRBV4-2	CASSQDLRGQGRSAFF
medium-sized	TRBJ1-4	TRBV27	CASSLARTGTNEKLFF
-	TRBJ2-2	TRBV4-1	CASSHSTGSTGELFF
-	TRBJ1-1	TRBV28	CATDTGVGSSSEAFF
-	TRBJ2-7	TRBV10-3	CAISLGLAGDEQYF
-	TRBJ1-1	TRBV2	CASSHAGSLEAFF